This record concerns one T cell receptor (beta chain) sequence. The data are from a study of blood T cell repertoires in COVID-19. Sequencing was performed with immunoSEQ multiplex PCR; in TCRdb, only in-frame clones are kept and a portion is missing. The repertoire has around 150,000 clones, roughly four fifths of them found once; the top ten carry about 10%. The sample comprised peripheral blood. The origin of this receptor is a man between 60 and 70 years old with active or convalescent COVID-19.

Written as DNA, the CDR3 is TGTGCCAGCAGCTCGGGACTAGCGGGAGTCGAGACAGATACGCAGTATTTT. It translates to CASSSGLAGVETDTQYF. This rearrangement joins TRBV11-2 to TRBJ2-3; 14 nucleotides line up with TRBD2. V dropped 4 bases and J dropped 3; count of bases not matched to a gene: 6. CDR1 is SGHAT and CDR2 is FQNNGV in the germline V gene. The CDR3 is made up of 17 amino acids.